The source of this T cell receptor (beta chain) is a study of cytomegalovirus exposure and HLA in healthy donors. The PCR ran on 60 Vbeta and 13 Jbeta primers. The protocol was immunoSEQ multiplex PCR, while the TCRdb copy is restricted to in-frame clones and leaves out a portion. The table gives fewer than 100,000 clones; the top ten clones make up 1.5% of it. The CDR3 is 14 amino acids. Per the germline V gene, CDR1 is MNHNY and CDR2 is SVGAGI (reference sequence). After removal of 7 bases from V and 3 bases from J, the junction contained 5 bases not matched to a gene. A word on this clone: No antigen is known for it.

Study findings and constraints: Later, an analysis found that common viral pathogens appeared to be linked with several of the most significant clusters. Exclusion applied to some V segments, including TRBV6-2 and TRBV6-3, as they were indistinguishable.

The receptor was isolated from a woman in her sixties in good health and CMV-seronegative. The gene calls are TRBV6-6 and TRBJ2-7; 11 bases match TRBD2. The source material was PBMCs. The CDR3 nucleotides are TGTGCCAGCACCCCGGGACTAGCGGACTACGAGCAGTACTTC. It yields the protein CASTPGLADYEQYF.